Listed below are T cell receptor beta chains from one sample, sequenced in a study of T cell responses to AZD1222 COVID-19 vaccine. Here immunoSEQ multiplex PCR was the method, and the copy in TCRdb shows in-frame clones only, minus some. The table has about 130,000 clones, approximately 88% seen once. The sequencing here drew on peripheral blood, taken on day 0 of MenACWY control vaccination. All receptors come from an adult in good health. CDR3s include the opening cysteine and the closing phenylalanine or tryptophan. Fields, in order: V gene, CDR3 protein.

TRBV10-3,CAVRSVDTIYF
TRBV9,CASSVAVDRPQSNEQFF
TRBV30,CAWSSGTQLATQYF
TRBV30,CAWTGASGYTF
TRBV6-5,CASGKAQSYEQYF
TRBV10-3,CAIQFGGNEQFF
TRBV4-1,CASSQGRGFDYGYTF
TRBV2,CASSEEGRRGNTEAFF
TRBV28,CASSTIPLAEAEYEQYF
TRBV11-2,CASSPPSGRSYEQYF
TRBV14,CASSPPGQGAWMNTEAFF
TRBV9,CASSVRPREGSDTQYF
TRBV5-4,CASSLREYTEAFF
TRBV9,CASSAGTEYGYTF
TRBV27,CASSLTPGGSNYGYTF
TRBV5-1,CASSSQGRSIDQPQHF
TRBV3-1/TRBV3-2,CASSLGTDTEAFF